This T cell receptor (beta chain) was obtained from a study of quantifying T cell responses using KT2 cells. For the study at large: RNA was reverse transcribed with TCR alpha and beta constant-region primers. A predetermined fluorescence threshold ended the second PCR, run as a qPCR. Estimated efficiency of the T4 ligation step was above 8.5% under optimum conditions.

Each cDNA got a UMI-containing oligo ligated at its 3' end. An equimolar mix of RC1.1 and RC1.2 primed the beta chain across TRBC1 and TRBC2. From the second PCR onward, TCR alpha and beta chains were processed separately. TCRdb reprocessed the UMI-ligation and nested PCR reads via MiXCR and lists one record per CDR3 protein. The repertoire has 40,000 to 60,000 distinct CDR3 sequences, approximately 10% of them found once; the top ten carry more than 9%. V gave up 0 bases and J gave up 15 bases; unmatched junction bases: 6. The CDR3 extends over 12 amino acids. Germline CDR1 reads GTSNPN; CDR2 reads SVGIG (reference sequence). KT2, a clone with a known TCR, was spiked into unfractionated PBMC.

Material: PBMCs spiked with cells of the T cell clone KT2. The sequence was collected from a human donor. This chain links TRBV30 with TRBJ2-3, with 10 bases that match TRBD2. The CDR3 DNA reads TGTGCCTGGAGTGTATCACTAGCGGGGAATTATTTT. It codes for CAWSVSLAGNYF.